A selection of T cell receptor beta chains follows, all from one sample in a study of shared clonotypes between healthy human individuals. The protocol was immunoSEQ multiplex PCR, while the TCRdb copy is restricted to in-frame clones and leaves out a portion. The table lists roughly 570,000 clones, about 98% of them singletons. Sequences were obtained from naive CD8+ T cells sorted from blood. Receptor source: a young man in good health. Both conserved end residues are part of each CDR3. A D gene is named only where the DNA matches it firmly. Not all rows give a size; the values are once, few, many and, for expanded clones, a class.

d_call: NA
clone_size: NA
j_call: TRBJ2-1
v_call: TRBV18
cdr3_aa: CASSPGGAGVGFNEQFF
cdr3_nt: TGTGCCAGCTCACCAGGGGGGGCGGGAGTTGGCTTCAATGAGCAGTTCTTC

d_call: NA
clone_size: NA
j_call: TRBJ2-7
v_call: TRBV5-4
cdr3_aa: CASSSRTDYEQYF
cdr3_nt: TGTGCCAGCAGCTCCCGGACTGACTACGAGCAGTACTTC

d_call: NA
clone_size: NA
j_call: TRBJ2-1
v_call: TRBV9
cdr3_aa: CASSIFSPEHNEQFF
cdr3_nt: TGTGCCAGCAGCATATTCTCACCGGAGCACAATGAGCAGTTCTTC

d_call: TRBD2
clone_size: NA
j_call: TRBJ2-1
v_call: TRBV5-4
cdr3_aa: CASSFGGRSSGSDEQFF
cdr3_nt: TGTGCCAGCAGTTTTGGGGGGAGGAGTAGCGGGAGCGATGAGCAGTTCTTC

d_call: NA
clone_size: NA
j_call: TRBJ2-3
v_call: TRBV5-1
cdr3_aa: CASNWQTSTDTQYF
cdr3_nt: TGCGCCAGCAATTGGCAGACTAGCACAGATACGCAGTATTTT

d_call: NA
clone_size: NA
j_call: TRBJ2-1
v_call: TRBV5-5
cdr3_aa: CASSYLNPGPNEQFF
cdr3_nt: TGTGCCAGCAGTTACTTAAACCCGGGCCCTAATGAGCAGTTCTTC

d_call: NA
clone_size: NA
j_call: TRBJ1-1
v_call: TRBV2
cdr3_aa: CASRVGGAEAFF
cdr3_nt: TGTGCCAGCAGAGTGGGGGGGGCTGAAGCTTTCTTT

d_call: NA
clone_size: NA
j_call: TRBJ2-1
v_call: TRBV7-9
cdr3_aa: CASTSNRLKSSYNEQFF
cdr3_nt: TGTGCCAGCACCTCGAATCGACTGAAGAGCTCCTACAATGAGCAGTTCTTC

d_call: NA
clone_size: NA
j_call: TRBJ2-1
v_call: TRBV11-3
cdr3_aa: CASSSLDYHEQFF
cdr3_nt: TGTGCCAGCAGCTCGTTGGACTACCATGAGCAGTTCTTC

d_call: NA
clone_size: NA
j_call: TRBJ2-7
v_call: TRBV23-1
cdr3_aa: CAIRASYEQYF
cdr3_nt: TGCGCCATACGGGCCTCCTACGAGCAGTACTTC

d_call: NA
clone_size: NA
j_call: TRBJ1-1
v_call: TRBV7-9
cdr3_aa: CASSLPHTEAFF
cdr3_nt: TGTGCCAGCAGCTTACCCCATACTGAAGCTTTCTTT

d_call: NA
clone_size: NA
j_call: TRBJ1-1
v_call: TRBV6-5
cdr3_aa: CASSTRDPSNTEAFF
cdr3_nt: TGTGCCAGCAGTACCCGGGACCCATCGAACACTGAAGCTTTCTTT

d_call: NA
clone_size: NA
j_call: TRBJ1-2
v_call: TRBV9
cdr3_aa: CASSGANYGYTF
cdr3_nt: TGTGCCAGCAGCGGGGCTAACTATGGCTACACCTTC

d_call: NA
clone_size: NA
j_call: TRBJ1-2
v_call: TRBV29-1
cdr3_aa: CSVEREDSYTF
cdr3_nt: TGCAGCGTTGAAAGGGAGGACAGCTACACCTTC

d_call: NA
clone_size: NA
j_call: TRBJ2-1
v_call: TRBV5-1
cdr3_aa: CASSFFKTSPNEQFF
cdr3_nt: TGCGCCAGCAGCTTTTTCAAGACGTCCCCCAATGAGCAGTTCTTC

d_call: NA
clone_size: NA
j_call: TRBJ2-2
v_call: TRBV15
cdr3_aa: CATSRSSIDANTGELFF
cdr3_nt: TGTGCCACCAGCAGGTCGTCGATCGATGCGAACACCGGGGAGCTGTTTTTT

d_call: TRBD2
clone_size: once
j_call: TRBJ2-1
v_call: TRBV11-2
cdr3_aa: CASSASGNPYNEQFF
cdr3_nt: TGTGCCAGCAGCGCTAGCGGGAACCCCTACAATGAGCAGTTCTTC

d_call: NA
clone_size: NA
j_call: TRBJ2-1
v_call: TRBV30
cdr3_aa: CAWSEGGVGQQFF
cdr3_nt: TGTGCCTGGTCAGAGGGGGGAGTAGGGCAGCAGTTCTTC

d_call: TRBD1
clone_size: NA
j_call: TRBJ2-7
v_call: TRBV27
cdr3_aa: CASSSGTESSYEQYF
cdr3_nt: TGTGCCAGCAGTTCCGGGACAGAAAGCTCCTACGAGCAGTACTTC

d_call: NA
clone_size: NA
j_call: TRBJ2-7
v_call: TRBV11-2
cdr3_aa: CASSLVTSYEQYF
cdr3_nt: TGTGCCAGCAGCTTAGTGACTAGCTACGAGCAGTACTTC

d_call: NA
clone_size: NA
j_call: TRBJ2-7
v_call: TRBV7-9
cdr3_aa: CASSPPDYSYEQYF
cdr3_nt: TGTGCCAGCAGCCCCCCCGACTATTCCTACGAGCAGTACTTC

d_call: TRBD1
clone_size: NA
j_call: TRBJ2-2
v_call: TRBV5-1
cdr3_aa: CASSALGPGTANTGELFF
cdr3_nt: TGCGCCAGCAGCGCACTTGGCCCCGGGACAGCGAACACCGGGGAGCTGTTTTTT

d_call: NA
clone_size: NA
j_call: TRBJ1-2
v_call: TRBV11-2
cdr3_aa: CASSLADSGYYGYTF
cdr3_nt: TGTGCCAGCAGCTTAGCGGACTCGGGGTACTATGGCTACACCTTC

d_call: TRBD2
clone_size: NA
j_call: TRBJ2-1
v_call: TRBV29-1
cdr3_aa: CSVLGGLGGGYNEQFF
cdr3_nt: TGCAGCGTTCTAGGGGGACTAGGGGGAGGCTACAATGAGCAGTTCTTC

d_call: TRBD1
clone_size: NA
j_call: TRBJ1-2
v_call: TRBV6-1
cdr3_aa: CASSELGQGGINYGYTF
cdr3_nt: TGTGCCAGCAGTGAACTGGGACAGGGAGGAATTAACTATGGCTACACCTTC

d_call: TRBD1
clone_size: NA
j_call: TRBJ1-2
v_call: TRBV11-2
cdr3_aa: CASSLAGTGRRGYTF
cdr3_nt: TGTGCCAGCAGCTTAGCCGGGACAGGGAGGCGCGGCTACACCTTC

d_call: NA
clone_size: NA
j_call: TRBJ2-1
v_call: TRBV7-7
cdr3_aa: CASSPSDSSYNEQFF
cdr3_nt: TGTGCTAGCAGCCCTAGCGATAGCTCCTACAATGAGCAGTTCTTC

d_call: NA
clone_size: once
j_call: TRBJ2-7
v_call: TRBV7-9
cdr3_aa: CASSLVGQNEQYF
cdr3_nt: TGTGCCAGCAGCTTAGTAGGACAAAACGAGCAGTACTTC

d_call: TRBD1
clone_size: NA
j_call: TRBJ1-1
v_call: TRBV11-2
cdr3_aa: CASSLVLGDRNTEAFF
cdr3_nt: TGTGCCAGCAGCTTAGTACTCGGGGACAGAAACACTGAAGCTTTCTTT

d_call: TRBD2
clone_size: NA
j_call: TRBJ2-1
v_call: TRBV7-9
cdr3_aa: CASSSSGTLNEQFF
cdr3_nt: TGTGCCAGCAGCTCTAGCGGAACCCTCAATGAGCAGTTCTTC

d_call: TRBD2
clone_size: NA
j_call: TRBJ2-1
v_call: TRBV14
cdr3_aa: CASSPGLAGDQGLLGEQFF
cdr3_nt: TGTGCCAGCAGCCCGGGACTAGCGGGAGACCAGGGGCTCCTCGGTGAGCAGTTCTTC

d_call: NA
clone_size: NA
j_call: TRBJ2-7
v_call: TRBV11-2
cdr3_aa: CASSRWDNNYEQYF
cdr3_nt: TGTGCCAGCAGCCGCTGGGACAACAACTACGAGCAGTACTTC

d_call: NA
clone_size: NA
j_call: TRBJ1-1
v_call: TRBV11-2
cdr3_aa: CASSLGGWATEAFF
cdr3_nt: TGTGCCAGCAGCTTAGGGGGCTGGGCCACTGAAGCTTTCTTT

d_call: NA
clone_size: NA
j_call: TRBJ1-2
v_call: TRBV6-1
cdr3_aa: CASSEIGGGYTF
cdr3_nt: TGTGCCAGCAGTGAAATAGGGGGTGGCTACACCTTC

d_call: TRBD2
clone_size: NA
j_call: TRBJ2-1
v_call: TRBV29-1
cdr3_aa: CSVEGAGGPGNEQFF
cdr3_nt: TGCAGCGTTGAAGGAGCGGGAGGGCCGGGGAATGAGCAGTTCTTC

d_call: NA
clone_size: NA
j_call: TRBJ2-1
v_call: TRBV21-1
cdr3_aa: CASSRGLTSGRVNNEQFF
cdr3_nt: TGTGCCAGCAGCAGAGGGTTGACTAGCGGGAGGGTGAACAATGAGCAGTTCTTC

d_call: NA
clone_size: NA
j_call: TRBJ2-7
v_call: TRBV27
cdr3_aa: CASRPDSGTIYEQYF
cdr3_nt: TGTGCCAGCAGGCCCGACTCAGGGACCATCTACGAGCAGTACTTC

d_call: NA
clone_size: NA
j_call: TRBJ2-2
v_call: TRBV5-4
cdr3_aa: CASSLRGRGELFF
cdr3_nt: TGTGCCAGCAGCTTGAGGGGGAGAGGGGAGCTGTTTTTT

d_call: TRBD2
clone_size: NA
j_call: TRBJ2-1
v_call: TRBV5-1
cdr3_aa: CASSYPSGTSGYNEQFF
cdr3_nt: TGCGCCAGCAGCTACCCTTCCGGGACTAGCGGATACAATGAGCAGTTCTTC

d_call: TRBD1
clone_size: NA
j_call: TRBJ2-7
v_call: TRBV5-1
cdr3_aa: CASRRETGSYEQYF
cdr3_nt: TGCGCCAGCAGACGCGAGACAGGGTCCTACGAGCAGTACTTC